This TCR beta chain was observed in a study of T cells in Graves' hyperthyroidism and ophthalmopathy. The study's findings and limits: A model built on 13 V-J features separated ophthalmopathy from stable hyperthyroidism. Most thyroid clonotypes that were expanded above 0.001 also turned up in blood.

This clonotype was found a few times. Antigen unknown. Diagnosing involved the use of clinical symptoms, serum thyroxine and TRAb, thyroid ultrasound and orbital computed tomography. TCR beta CDR3 regions were amplified from RNA. First-round RT-PCR with HTBI primers amplified the TCR CDR3 region. TCRdb re-called the multiplex PCR reads with MiXCR, one entry per CDR3 protein. This sample carries about 840,000 distinct CDR3 sequences, 38% of them seen once, and the ten largest clones take approximately 8.7%. Looked up from germline, CDR1 is SGHRS and CDR2 is YFSETQ. The CDR3 sequence is 14 residues long. Trimming cost V 5 bases and J 1 base, with 12 bases left between them.

The V call is TRBV5-1, the J call TRBJ1-1; D remains unclear. Sample: blood. This receptor was taken from a man aged 18-30 years with Graves' hyperthyroidism. The CDR3 reads CASRPSVSNTEAFF. Here the CDR3 DNA reads TGCGCCAGCAGGCCCTCCGTATCGAACACTGAAGCTTTCTTT.